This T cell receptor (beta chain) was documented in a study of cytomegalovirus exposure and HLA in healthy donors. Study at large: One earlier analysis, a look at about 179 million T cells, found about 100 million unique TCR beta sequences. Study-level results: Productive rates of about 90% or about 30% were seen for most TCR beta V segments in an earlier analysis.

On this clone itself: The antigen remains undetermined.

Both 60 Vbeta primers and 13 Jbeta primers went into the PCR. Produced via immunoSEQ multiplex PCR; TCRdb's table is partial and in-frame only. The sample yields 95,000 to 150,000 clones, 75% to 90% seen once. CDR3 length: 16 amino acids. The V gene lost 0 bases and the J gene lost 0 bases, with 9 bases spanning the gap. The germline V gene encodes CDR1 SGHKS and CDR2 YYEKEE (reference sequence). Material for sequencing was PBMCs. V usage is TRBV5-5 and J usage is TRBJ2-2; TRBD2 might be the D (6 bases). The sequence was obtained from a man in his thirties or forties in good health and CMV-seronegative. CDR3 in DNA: TGTGCCAGCAGCTTGGCCGGGGGAGCGAACACCGGGGAGCTGTTTTTT. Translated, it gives CASSLAGGANTGELFF.